This T cell receptor (beta chain) was sequenced for a study of esophageal squamous cell carcinoma tumors listed by TCRdb under 2021. In the study overall: Principal component analysis with K-means clustering of immunohistochemical values for T-cell and checkpoint markers was used to divide patients into immuno relation high and low groups. The study was designed to assess TCR repertoire diversity and shared TCR repertoires of T cells within the tumor environment of esophageal squamous cell carcinoma. TCR sequencing covered 10 patients: five randomly selected high immuno relation cases and five background-matched low immuno relation cases. The approximately eleven cases yielded around 1.7 million total TCRalpha reads and about 1,300,000 total TCRbeta reads, and around 29,000 and 37,000 of those reads, respectively, were unique. The wider cohort included 53 esophageal squamous cell carcinoma patients in Japan who were treated with surgery, of whom around 20 were high and around 30 were low immuno relation cases.

This clonotype is labeled medium-sized (0.01 to 0.1%). Its antigen remains undetermined. Base qualities are not provided; no much larger clone lies one nucleotide away. The germline ends are 14 bases apart after V is trimmed by 6 bases and J by 4 bases. The CDR1 and CDR2 encoded by the germline V gene (reference sequence) are DFQATT and SNEGSKA. The CDR3 contains 13 residues, cysteine and phenylalanine counted. Only the CDR3 portion is preserved as DNA: 39 bases, with reading frame beginning at the first base. What the study reported, not specific to this receptor: Fewer than 30 TRAV|TRAJ and about two dozen TRBV|TRBJ combinations, including TRAV13-1|TRAJ22 and TRBV7-9|TRBJ2-7, appeared to be shared among high immuno relation cases. Only a few cases were included in the TCR repertoire analysis, and no investigation at the CDR3 clonotype level was performed. Given the large variation in the TCRalphabeta repertoire, shared V|J recombination candidates may have been selected by chance. Of the approximately 10 cases, three showed one dominant TCRalpha VJ recombination along with apparently reduced TCRalpha diversity. Since the TCRalpha and TCRbeta chains were sequenced separately, neither the chain pairing nor the recognized antigens could be determined. The high and low immuno relation groups did not differ in total TCR repertoire counts, but the high immuno relation group had more significant repertoire counts.

Enrollment excluded patients who had received neoadjuvant chemotherapy or who had no clinical information. The TCR-sequenced cases shown were male, and subtotal esophagectomy with 2- or 3-field lymphadenectomy was performed in the TCR-sequenced cases shown. No T-cell sorting was done; instead, RNA was pulled from bulk tumor tissue sections using a Qiagen AllPrep kit. Small sections of surgically resected tumor tissue were kept in RNAlater reagent at -80 degrees C until RNA was extracted. Library prep was done by 5' RACE. The PCR step used KAPA HiFi along with constant-region primers for TCRalpha or TCRbeta and a P20EA primer, and a nested second PCR with CA2 or CB2 followed. Amplification of TCR genes was performed by unbiased adaptor ligation RT-PCR, in which reverse transcription was carried out with Superscript III and a polyT18-containing BSL-18E primer. Once second-strand synthesis and blunting were done, the P10EA/P20EA adaptor was ligated onto the 5' end of the cDNA, and NotI digestion came next. Both the first and second PCRs consisted of 15 to 25 cycles of 98 degrees C for 20 s, 65 degrees C for 30 s and 72 degrees C for 1 min. The Nextera XT Index kit v2 Set A was used to index the amplicons, which were then pooled in equimolar amounts and quantified with a Qubit 2.0 Fluorometer. Sequencing used the Illumina MiSeq platform with 2x300 bp paired-end reads. The paper's processing steps were these. V and J genes were assigned to reads on the basis of highest identity to IMGT reference sequences using Repertoire Genesis software ver.1.0. CDR3 was defined as the region from Cys104 to Phe118 plus Gly119 and was translated, and unique sequence reads were defined as those with distinct V, J and CDR3 amino acids. Shared V|J combinations were selected when significance was reached in both a Fisher's exact test in edgeR and a Mann Whitney U test. After singletons were removed and 500 repertoire combinations were bootstrapped, the repertoire dissimilarity index was calculated with the R rdi package. Using fastp at Q25 and MiXCR, TCRdb reprocessed the public reads and kept productive beta chains. Rows are unified per CDR3 protein, each entry keeping the most common DNA and genes. The V and J calls, along with clone size, are taken from TCRdb and not from the paper's own processing. Counted in this sample were approximately 1,200 distinct CDR3 sequences; about 13% of them appeared once. The ten largest clones capture roughly 31% of the sample.

The sequence was obtained from a man aged 50 or older with esophageal squamous cell carcinoma. What was sequenced was tumor tissue. The rearrangement combines TRBV20-1 with TRBJ2-3; the D gene is perhaps TRBD1 or TRBD2, as each covers 6 bases. In nucleotides, the sequence is TGCAGTGCCCTCGGGGGCCTAGCAGATACGCAGTATTTT. Its protein reads: CSALGGLADTQYF.